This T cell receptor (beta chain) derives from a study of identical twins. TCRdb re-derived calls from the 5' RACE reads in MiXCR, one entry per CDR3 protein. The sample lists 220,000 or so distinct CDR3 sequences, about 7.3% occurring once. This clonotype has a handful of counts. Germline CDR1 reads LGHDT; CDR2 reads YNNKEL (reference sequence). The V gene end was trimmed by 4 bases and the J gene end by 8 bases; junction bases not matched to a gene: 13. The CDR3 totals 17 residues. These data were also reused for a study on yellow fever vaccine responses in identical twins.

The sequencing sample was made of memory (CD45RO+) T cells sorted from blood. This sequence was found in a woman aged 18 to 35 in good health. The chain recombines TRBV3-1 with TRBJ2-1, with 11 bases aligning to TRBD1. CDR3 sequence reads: CASSPQRWTGGLDEQFF. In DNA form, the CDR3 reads TGTGCCAGCAGCCCACAACGTTGGACAGGGGGCTTGGATGAGCAGTTCTTC.